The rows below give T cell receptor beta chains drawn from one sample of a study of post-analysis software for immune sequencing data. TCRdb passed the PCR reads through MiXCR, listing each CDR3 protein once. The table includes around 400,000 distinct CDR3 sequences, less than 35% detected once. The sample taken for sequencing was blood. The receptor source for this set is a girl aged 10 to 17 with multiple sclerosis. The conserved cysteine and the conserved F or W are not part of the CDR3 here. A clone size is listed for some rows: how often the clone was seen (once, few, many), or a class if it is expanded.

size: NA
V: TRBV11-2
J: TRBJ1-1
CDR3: ASSLRRGYTEAF

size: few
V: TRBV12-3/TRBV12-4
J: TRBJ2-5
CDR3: ASNNRAGQGAREQY

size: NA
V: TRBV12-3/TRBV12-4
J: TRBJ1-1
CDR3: ASSAQERNTEAF

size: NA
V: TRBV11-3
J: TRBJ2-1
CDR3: ASSLRAADEQF

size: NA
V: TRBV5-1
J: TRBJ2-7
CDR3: ASRRGTGLSSYEQY

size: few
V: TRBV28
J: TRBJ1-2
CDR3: ASSTQIPGPGYT

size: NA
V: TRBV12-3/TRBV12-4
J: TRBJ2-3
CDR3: ASSSLLSTDTQY

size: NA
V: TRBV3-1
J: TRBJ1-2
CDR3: ASSQERPGTANYGYT

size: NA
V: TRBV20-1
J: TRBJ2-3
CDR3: SARLNRLAGTDTQY

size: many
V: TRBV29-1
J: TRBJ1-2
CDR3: SVGEGAYGYT

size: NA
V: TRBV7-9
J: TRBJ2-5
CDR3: ASRKRQGTQETQY

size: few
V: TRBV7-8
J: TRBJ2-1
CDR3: ASRPAGRSSYNEQF

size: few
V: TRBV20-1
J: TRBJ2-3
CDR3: SARDTRWSDTQY

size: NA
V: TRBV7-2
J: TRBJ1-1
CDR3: ASSPTGMVDTEAF

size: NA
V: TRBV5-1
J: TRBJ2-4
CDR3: ASSLAGAWSAKNIQY

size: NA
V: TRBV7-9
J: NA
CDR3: ASSFRLPDPSEQY

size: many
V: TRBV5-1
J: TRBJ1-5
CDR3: ASSLASGQPQH

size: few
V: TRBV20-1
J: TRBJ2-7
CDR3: SASAPGGGPTYEQY

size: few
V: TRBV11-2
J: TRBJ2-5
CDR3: ASGLEGTSGETQY

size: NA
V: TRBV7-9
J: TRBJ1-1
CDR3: ASSRRGLDTEAF

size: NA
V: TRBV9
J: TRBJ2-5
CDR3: ASSVEPGGLETQY

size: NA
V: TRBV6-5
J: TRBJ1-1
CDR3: ASSTLGGRTEAF

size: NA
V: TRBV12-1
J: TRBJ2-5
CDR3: AGSSRGAQETQY

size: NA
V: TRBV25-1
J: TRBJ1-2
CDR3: ASSAYRLGYT

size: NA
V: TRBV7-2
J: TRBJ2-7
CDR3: ASSLDAGDLSHEQY

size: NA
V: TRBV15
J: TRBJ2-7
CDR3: ATSRIQGSYEQY

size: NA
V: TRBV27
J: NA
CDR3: ASSFRQGGVYEQY

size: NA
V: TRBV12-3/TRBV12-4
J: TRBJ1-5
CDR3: ASSLGQGRMPQH

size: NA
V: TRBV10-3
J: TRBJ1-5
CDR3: AISDRGHDQPQH

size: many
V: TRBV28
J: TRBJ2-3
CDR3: ASSSPAGDTQY

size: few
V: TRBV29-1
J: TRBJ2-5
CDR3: SVGAPQYQETQY

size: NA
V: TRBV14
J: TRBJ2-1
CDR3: ASSPPWKRGGLYNEQF

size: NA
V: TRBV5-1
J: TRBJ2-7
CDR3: ASSWTSGSYEQY

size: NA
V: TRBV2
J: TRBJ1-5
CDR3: ASSHNWTGDNQPQH

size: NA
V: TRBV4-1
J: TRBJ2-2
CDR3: ASTLSGAGYTGELF

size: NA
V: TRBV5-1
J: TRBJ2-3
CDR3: ASSLNPGYTDTQY

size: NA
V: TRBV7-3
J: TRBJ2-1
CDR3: ASSLGLLDEQF